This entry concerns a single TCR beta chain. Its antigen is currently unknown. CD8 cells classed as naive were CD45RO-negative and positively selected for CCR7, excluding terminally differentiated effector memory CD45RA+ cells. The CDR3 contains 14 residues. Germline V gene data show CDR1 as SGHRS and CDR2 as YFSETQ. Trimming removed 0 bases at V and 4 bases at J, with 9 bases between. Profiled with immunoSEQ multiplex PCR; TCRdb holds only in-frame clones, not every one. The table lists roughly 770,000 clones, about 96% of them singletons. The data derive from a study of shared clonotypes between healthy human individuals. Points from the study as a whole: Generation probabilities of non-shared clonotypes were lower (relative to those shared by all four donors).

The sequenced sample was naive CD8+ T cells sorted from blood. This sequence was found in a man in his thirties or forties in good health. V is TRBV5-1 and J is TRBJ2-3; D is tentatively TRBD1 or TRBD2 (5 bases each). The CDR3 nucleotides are TGCGCCAGCAGCTTGGCCCCGGGACCAGATACGCAGTATTTT. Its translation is CASSLAPGPDTQYF.